These 15 T cell receptor beta chains were all obtained from the same sample, sequenced in a study of T cells in Graves' hyperthyroidism and ophthalmopathy. TCR beta CDR3 region amplification was performed from RNA transcripts. A set of HTBI primers served as the primers for a first-round RT-PCR of the TCR CDR3. MiXCR, run by TCRdb on the multiplex PCR reads, gives a single entry per CDR3 protein. The table has 490,000 or so distinct CDR3 sequences, 46% seen once; the top ten hold 44%. The source material was peripheral blood or thyroid tissue (not recorded which). The receptors here all came from an adult woman with Graves' disease, either hyperthyroidism or ophthalmopathy (not recorded which).

This clonotype was counted many times. The chain combines TRBV7-2 with TRBJ2-7, with D possibly matching TRBD1 (5 bases). Germline assignment: CDR1 SGHTA and CDR2 FQGNSA. V lost 3 bases and J lost 7, with 10 bases in between. The CDR3 covers 12 residues. DNA for the CDR3: TGTGCCAGCAGCTTTTCAGGGTATGAGCAGTACTTC. It specifies CASSFSGYEQYF.

The chain uses TRBV29-1 and TRBJ2-5; D is possibly TRBD2 (6 bases). CDR1 is SQVTM and CDR2 is ANQGSEA in the germline V gene. This CDR3 is built from 13 residues. V shed 1 base and J shed 2 bases, with 8 bases lying between them. DNA of the CDR3: TGCAGCGTTGAAGTAGCGGTTCAAGAGACCCAGTACTTC. Amino acids: CSVEVAVQETQYF.

The chain couples TRBV10-3 to TRBJ1-3; tentative D call: TRBD1 (5 bases). The germline V gene has CDR1 ENHRY and CDR2 SYGVKD. Trimming pared 4 bases from V and 4 bases from J, leaving 8 bases between. CDR3 length: 13 residues. The CDR3 sequence: CAISGGKGNTIYF. CDR3 nucleotide sequence: TGTGCCATCAGTGGGGGCAAAGGAAACACCATATATTTT.

The J gene is TRBJ2-7, the V gene TRBV7-9; D remains unclear. This CDR3 is built from 12 residues. Germline-derived CDR1 and CDR2 are SEHNR and FQNEAQ (reference sequence). The V end lost 6 bases, the J end lost 4 bases, and 10 bases lay between the germline ends. CDR3 in amino acids: CASSLSRYEQYF. The CDR3 DNA sequence: TGTGCCAGCAGTTTGTCTAGGTACGAGCAGTACTTC. The variable domain in full, with the rest retrieved from reference TRBV7-9 and TRBJ2-7, is DTGVSQNPRHKITKRGQNVTFRCDPISEHNRLYWYRQTLGQGPEFLTYFQNEAQLEKSRLLSDRFSAERPKGSFSTLEIQRTEQGDSAMYLCASSLSRYEQYFGPGTRLTVT.

This clonotype came up once. The conserved closing phenylalanine or tryptophan is absent in this CDR3, likely reflecting a read error. The V call is TRBV10-2, the J call TRBJ1-1; D might be TRBD1 (6 bases). This CDR3 spans 13 amino acids. CDR1 is WSHSY, CDR2 SAAADI, per germline. V was cut by 5 bases and J by 2 bases, with 9 bases left in between. The DNA of the CDR3 is TGCGCCAGCAGTAGGACAGCAAACACTGAAGCTTTCCTT. Protein sequence: CASSRTANTEAFL.

This clonotype was seen repeatedly, ten times or more. The chain combines TRBV5-1 with TRBJ2-6; D not resolved. Per the germline V gene, CDR1 is SGHRS and CDR2 is YFSETQ. V lost 4 bases and J lost 0, with 8 bases in between. This CDR3 spans 15 amino acids. The DNA of the CDR3 is TGCGCCAGCAGCCCCAGGAGCTCTGGGGCCAACGTCCTGACTTTC. It encodes CASSPRSSGANVLTF. The whole variable domain, filled in from reference TRBV5-1 and TRBJ2-6, reads KAGVTQTPRYLIKTRGQQVTLSCSPISGHRSVSWYQQTPGQGLQFLFEYFSETQRNKGNFPGRFSGRQFSNSRSEMNVSTLELGDSALYLCASSPRSSGANVLTFGAGSRLTVL.

The chain is built from TRBV11-2 and TRBJ2-3; D remains unclear. The germline gives CDR1 SGHAT, CDR2 FQNNGV. The CDR3 covers 15 residues. With 8 bases removed from V and 2 bases from J, the gap between germline ends came to 17 bases. The CDR3 DNA reads as TGTGCCAGCCTCGATGCTGCACGTTTCACAGATACGCAGTATTTT. Translated, it gives CASLDAARFTDTQYF.

This clonotype was seen at least ten times. The chain couples TRBV7-9 to TRBJ2-3; no reliable D call. Trimming cost V 5 bases and J 7 bases, with 13 bases left between them. Germline V gives CDR1 SEHNR, CDR2 FQNEAQ (reference sequence). This CDR3 region has 13 residues. The CDR3 spells CASSQRHLNTQYF. CDR3 coding DNA: TGTGCCAGCAGCCAGAGACACCTTAATACGCAGTATTTT.

V is TRBV29-1 and J is TRBJ1-2; TRBD1 is a possible D gene (5 bases). The germline gives CDR1 SQVTM, CDR2 ANQGSEA. The CDR3 covers 13 residues. The V end was cut by 4 bases, the J end by 4 bases, with 13 bases between. DNA of the CDR3: TGCAGCGTTGGACAGACCGGGAGCTATGGCTACACCTTC. The encoded protein is CSVGQTGSYGYTF.

The J gene is TRBJ1-1, the V gene TRBV7-3; no clear D gene. V lost 3 bases and J lost 3, with 8 bases in between. Germline lookup yields CDR1 SGHTA and CDR2 FQGTGA. The CDR3 covers 13 residues. CDR3 nucleotides: TGTGCCAGCAGCTTCCGGAAGGACACTGAAGCTTTCTTT. Translating gives CASSFRKDTEAFF.

The V and J genes are TRBV7-2 and TRBJ1-5, with unresolved D. Deletions cut 6 bases from V and 4 bases from J, with 25 bases between. This CDR3 has 18 amino acids. Per the germline V gene, CDR1 is SGHTA and CDR2 is FQGNSA. The CDR3: CASSYVIARGQRNQPQHF. The CDR3 region has the DNA TGTGCCAGCAGTTATGTTATAGCTCGCGGGCAGAGGAATCAGCCCCAGCATTTT.

The gene calls are TRBV7-6 and TRBJ2-7; D uncertain. This CDR3 is 16 amino acids long. V gave up 4 bases and J gave up 5 bases, with 21 bases separating them. The germline V gene has CDR1 SGHVS and CDR2 FNYEAQ. CDR3 residues: CASSSSPSDIIDEQYF. In DNA form, the CDR3 reads TGTGCCAGCAGCTCAAGCCCAAGTGACATTATTGACGAGCAGTACTTC.

This clonotype has ten or more counts. The chain employs TRBV6-2 or TRBV6-3 and TRBJ2-2; no firm D call. The CDR3 has 13 residues. Germline CDR1 is MNHEY and CDR2 is SVGEGT. V lost 2 bases, J lost 5 bases, and 6 bases lay in between. As DNA, the CDR3 is TGTGCCAGCAGTTACGGGGAAACCGGGGAGCTGTTTTTT. It encodes CASSYGETGELFF.

For this clonotype: A much more abundant neighbour one base away suggests this may be a read error. This chain connects TRBV20-1 to TRBJ2-7, with 9 bases lining up with TRBD1. The germline gives CDR1 DFQATT, CDR2 SNEGSKA (reference sequence). This CDR3 region has 14 residues. This chain's CDR3 is CSARDRGATYEQYF. CDR3 bases: TGCAGTGCGAGAGACAGGGGGGCTACCTACGAGCAGTACTTC.

This clonotype came up many times. V is TRBV12-3 or TRBV12-4 and J is TRBJ1-5, with D perhaps matching TRBD1 (5 bases). V lost 3 bases, J lost 0 bases, and 9 bases lay in between. The CDR3 loop spans 15 amino acids. CDR3 region: CASSLDIYSNQPQHF. Here the CDR3 DNA reads TGTGCCAGCAGTTTGGACATATATAGCAATCAGCCCCAGCATTTT.